This T cell receptor beta chain was captured by sequencing in a study of blood T cell repertoires in COVID-19. Study overall: Acute-phase and convalescent COVID-19 samples originated in the United States, Italy and Spain.

Measured with immunoSEQ multiplex PCR; TCRdb has only the in-frame clones, and not every one. Of hundreds of thousands of clones detected, about 85% appear once; the ten largest clones hold roughly 3%. The CDR3 has 16 residues. V dropped 0 bases and J dropped 4; count of bases not matched to a gene: 7. From germline, CDR1 is SGHRS and CDR2 YFSETQ. The chain links TRBV5-1 to TRBJ2-3; TRBD2 matches at 8 bases. The sample was peripheral blood. The TCR originated in a man aged 18 to 29 with active or convalescent COVID-19. The CDR3 DNA follows: TGCGCCAGCAGCTTGGTTGGGACTAGGGGCCCAGATACGCAGTATTTT. It encodes CASSLVGTRGPDTQYF.